This T cell receptor beta chain was obtained from a study of identical twins. MiXCR, applied by TCRdb to the 5' RACE reads, yields one record per CDR3 protein. The sample has approximately 700,000 distinct CDR3 sequences, around 6% seen once; the top ten hold around 1.9%. This clonotype was recorded at least ten times. This CDR3 comprises 15 residues. Germline-derived CDR1 and CDR2 are SGHRS and YFSETQ. With 4 bases removed from V and 2 bases from J, the gap between germline ends came to 14 bases. Specimen: naive T cells sorted from blood. The clonotype was recovered from a man aged 18 to 29 in good health. The chain carries TRBV5-1 and TRBJ2-3; tentative D call: TRBD1 (6 bases). In DNA, the CDR3 is TGCGCCAGCAGCATACCGACAGGACCCACAGATACGCAGTATTTT. This gives the protein CASSIPTGPTDTQYF. The full variable domain, in which reference TRBV5-1 and TRBJ2-3 provide the parts outside the CDR3, is KAGVTQTPRYLIKTRGQQVTLSCSPISGHRSVSWYQQTPGQGLQFLFEYFSETQRNKGNFPGRFSGRQFSNSRSEMNVSTLELGDSALYLCASSIPTGPTDTQYFGPGTRLTVL.